These T cell receptor beta chains were read from a single sample in a study of T cell clones after liver transplantation. The protocol was immunoSEQ multiplex PCR, while the TCRdb copy is restricted to in-frame clones and leaves out a portion. This table has about 75,000 clones, 84% appearing once. The material was CD4+ T cells from blood, obtained 48 months after liver transplant. The source is a human patient who received a liver transplant. The graft donor may be the source of some T cells. The CDR3 runs from the conserved cysteine through the conserved F or W. D genes are given only for firm matches. The size of a clone is reported for some rows only, either as once, few or many, or as a class for expanded clones.

V gene: TRBV7-2; J gene: TRBJ2-6; clone size: few; D gene: NA; CDR3 protein: CASSSPYGANVLTF; CDR3 DNA: TGTGCCAGCAGCTCACCTTACGGGGCCAACGTCCTGACTTTC
V gene: TRBV28; J gene: TRBJ1-2; clone size: NA; D gene: NA; CDR3 protein: CASHPTSSNYGYTF; CDR3 DNA: TGTGCCAGCCACCCGACTAGTTCTAACTATGGCTACACCTTC
V gene: TRBV4-3; J gene: TRBJ2-7; clone size: NA; D gene: TRBD2; CDR3 protein: CASSRWTSGAYEQYF; CDR3 DNA: TGCGCCAGCAGCAGATGGACTAGCGGGGCTTACGAGCAGTACTTC
V gene: TRBV5-6; J gene: TRBJ2-5; clone size: NA; D gene: TRBD1; CDR3 protein: CASSSQTGDQETQYF; CDR3 DNA: TGTGCCAGCAGCTCACAGACAGGGGACCAAGAGACCCAGTACTTC
V gene: TRBV28; J gene: TRBJ1-5; clone size: NA; D gene: TRBD1; CDR3 protein: CASSLSTGYNQPQHF; CDR3 DNA: TGTGCCAGCAGTTTATCGACAGGGTACAATCAGCCCCAGCATTTT
V gene: TRBV20-1; J gene: TRBJ2-1; clone size: once; D gene: NA; CDR3 protein: CSARDSREQFF; CDR3 DNA: TGCAGTGCTAGAGATAGCAGAGAGCAGTTCTTC
V gene: TRBV6-5; J gene: TRBJ1-1; clone size: NA; D gene: TRBD1; CDR3 protein: CASRGLDRVGTEAFF; CDR3 DNA: TGTGCCAGCAGAGGACTAGACAGGGTGGGCACTGAAGCTTTCTTT
V gene: TRBV11-3; J gene: TRBJ2-3; clone size: NA; D gene: TRBD1; CDR3 protein: CASSLGDRGTDTQYF; CDR3 DNA: TGTGCCAGCAGCTTAGGAGACAGGGGTACAGATACGCAGTATTTT
V gene: TRBV5-1; J gene: TRBJ1-1; clone size: few; D gene: NA; CDR3 protein: CASSRTSAGRDTEAFF; CDR3 DNA: TGCGCCAGCAGCCGGACGTCCGCGGGGAGGGACACTGAAGCTTTCTTT
V gene: TRBV6-1; J gene: TRBJ1-5; clone size: few; D gene: TRBD1; CDR3 protein: CASRGTGQGVQPQHF; CDR3 DNA: TGTGCCAGCAGGGGGACAGGACAGGGGGTTCAGCCCCAGCATTTT
V gene: TRBV6-6; J gene: TRBJ2-4; clone size: NA; D gene: NA; CDR3 protein: CASSRAQGAKNIQYF; CDR3 DNA: TGTGCCAGCAGTAGGGCCCAGGGGGCCAAAAACATTCAGTACTTC
V gene: TRBV5-4; J gene: TRBJ1-2; clone size: NA; D gene: NA; CDR3 protein: CASSRSRGVQGLYGYTF; CDR3 DNA: TGTGCCAGCAGCCGCTCGAGGGGAGTCCAGGGGTTGTATGGCTACACCTTC
V gene: TRBV6-1; J gene: TRBJ2-7; clone size: NA; D gene: TRBD2; CDR3 protein: CASRGLAGTYEQYF; CDR3 DNA: TGTGCCAGCAGGGGACTAGCGGGAACATACGAGCAGTACTTC
V gene: TRBV25-1; J gene: TRBJ1-4; clone size: NA; D gene: NA; CDR3 protein: CASKGGEGEKLFF; CDR3 DNA: TGTGCCAGCAAAGGAGGGGAAGGTGAAAAACTGTTTTTT
V gene: TRBV6-6; J gene: TRBJ1-2; clone size: NA; D gene: TRBD1; CDR3 protein: CASRAGQGTGYTF; CDR3 DNA: TGTGCCAGCAGGGCGGGACAGGGGACTGGCTACACCTTC
V gene: TRBV9; J gene: TRBJ2-3; clone size: few; D gene: NA; CDR3 protein: CASTERGGILDTQYF; CDR3 DNA: TGTGCCAGCACCGAGAGAGGGGGGATATTGGATACGCAGTATTTT
V gene: TRBV7-2; J gene: TRBJ2-7; clone size: NA; D gene: TRBD2; CDR3 protein: CASSLLAGGDEQYF; CDR3 DNA: TGTGCCAGCAGCCTACTAGCGGGGGGGGACGAGCAGTACTTC
V gene: TRBV2; J gene: TRBJ1-2; clone size: NA; D gene: TRBD1; CDR3 protein: CASSLLTGGDGYTF; CDR3 DNA: TGTGCCAGCAGTTTATTAACAGGGGGCGACGGCTACACCTTC
V gene: TRBV4-1; J gene: TRBJ1-3; clone size: NA; D gene: TRBD1; CDR3 protein: CASSRSGQGGGNTIYF; CDR3 DNA: TGCGCCAGCAGCCGCTCGGGACAGGGAGGAGGAAACACCATATATTTT
V gene: TRBV19; J gene: TRBJ1-5; clone size: once; D gene: NA; CDR3 protein: CASSGGVRQPQHF; CDR3 DNA: TGTGCCAGTAGTGGTGGGGTGCGGCAGCCCCAGCATTTT
V gene: TRBV27; J gene: TRBJ2-1; clone size: NA; D gene: TRBD2; CDR3 protein: CASSLGRGVDEQFF; CDR3 DNA: TGTGCCAGCAGCCTCGGGAGGGGAGTGGATGAGCAGTTCTTC
V gene: TRBV12-5; J gene: TRBJ1-1; clone size: NA; D gene: NA; CDR3 protein: CASGLRTEAFF; CDR3 DNA: TGTGCTAGTGGTTTGCGCACTGAAGCTTTCTTT
V gene: TRBV5-1; J gene: TRBJ2-7; clone size: once; D gene: TRBD1; CDR3 protein: CASSRTGASYEQYF; CDR3 DNA: TGCGCCAGCAGCCGCACAGGGGCCTCCTACGAGCAGTACTTC
V gene: TRBV28; J gene: TRBJ1-3; clone size: NA; D gene: NA; CDR3 protein: CASSFGKRNTIYF; CDR3 DNA: TGTGCCAGCAGTTTCGGTAAAAGAAACACCATATATTTT
V gene: TRBV5-1; J gene: TRBJ2-3; clone size: NA; D gene: TRBD2; CDR3 protein: CASSPYASGSTDTQYF; CDR3 DNA: TGCGCCAGCAGCCCCTACGCTAGCGGAAGCACAGATACGCAGTATTTT
V gene: TRBV9; J gene: TRBJ2-2; clone size: NA; D gene: NA; CDR3 protein: CASSARQANTGELFF; CDR3 DNA: TGTGCCAGCAGCGCTCGGCAGGCGAACACCGGGGAGCTGTTTTTT
V gene: TRBV7-3; J gene: TRBJ2-1; clone size: NA; D gene: NA; CDR3 protein: CASSLSRRLNEQFF; CDR3 DNA: TGTGCCAGCAGCTTAAGTCGGCGCCTCAATGAGCAGTTCTTC
V gene: TRBV6-6; J gene: TRBJ1-6; clone size: NA; D gene: NA; CDR3 protein: CASRTSPASYNSPLHF; CDR3 DNA: TGTGCCAGCAGAACCTCCCCGGCGTCCTATAATTCACCCCTCCACTTT
V gene: TRBV7-6; J gene: TRBJ2-3; clone size: NA; D gene: TRBD2; CDR3 protein: CASSFLPGTSGGTDTQYF; CDR3 DNA: TGTGCCAGCAGCTTCCTCCCCGGGACTAGCGGGGGCACAGATACGCAGTATTTT
V gene: TRBV5-4; J gene: TRBJ2-5; clone size: once; D gene: NA; CDR3 protein: CASSFRGATETQYF; CDR3 DNA: TGTGCCAGCAGCTTCCGGGGGGCCACTGAGACCCAGTACTTC
V gene: TRBV7-9; J gene: TRBJ2-1; clone size: NA; D gene: TRBD2; CDR3 protein: CASSLDASGNNEQFF; CDR3 DNA: TGTGCCAGCAGCTTAGACGCTAGCGGAAACAATGAGCAGTTCTTC